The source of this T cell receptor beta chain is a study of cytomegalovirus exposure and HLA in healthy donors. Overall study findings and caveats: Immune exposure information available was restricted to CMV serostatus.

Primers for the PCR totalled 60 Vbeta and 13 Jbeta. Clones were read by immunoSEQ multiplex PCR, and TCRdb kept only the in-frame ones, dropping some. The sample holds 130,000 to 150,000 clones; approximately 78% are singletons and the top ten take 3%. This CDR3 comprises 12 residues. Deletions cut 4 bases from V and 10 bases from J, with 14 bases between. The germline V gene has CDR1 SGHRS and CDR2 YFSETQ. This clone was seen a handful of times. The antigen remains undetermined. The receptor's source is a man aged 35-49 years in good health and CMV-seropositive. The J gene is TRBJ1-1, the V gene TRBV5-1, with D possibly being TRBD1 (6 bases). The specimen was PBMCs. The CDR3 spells CASSIEGDTAFF. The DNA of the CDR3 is TGCGCCAGCAGCATCGAGGGGGACACAGCTTTCTTT.